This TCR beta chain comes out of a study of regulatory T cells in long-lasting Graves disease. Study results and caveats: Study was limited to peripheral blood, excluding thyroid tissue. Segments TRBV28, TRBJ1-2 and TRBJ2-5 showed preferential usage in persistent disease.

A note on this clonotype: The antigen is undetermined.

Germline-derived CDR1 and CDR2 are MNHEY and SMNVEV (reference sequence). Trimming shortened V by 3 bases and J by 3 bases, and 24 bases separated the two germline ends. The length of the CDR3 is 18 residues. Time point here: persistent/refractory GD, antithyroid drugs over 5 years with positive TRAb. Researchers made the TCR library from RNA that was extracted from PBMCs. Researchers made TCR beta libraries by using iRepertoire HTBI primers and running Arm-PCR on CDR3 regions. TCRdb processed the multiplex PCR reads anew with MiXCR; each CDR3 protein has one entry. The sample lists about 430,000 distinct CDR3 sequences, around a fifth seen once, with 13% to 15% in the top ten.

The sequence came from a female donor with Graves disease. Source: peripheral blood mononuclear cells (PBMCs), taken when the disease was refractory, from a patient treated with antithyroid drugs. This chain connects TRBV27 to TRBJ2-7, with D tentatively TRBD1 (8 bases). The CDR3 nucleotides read TGTGCCAGCAGTTTGGACAGGGAGGGTCGGGATGTCCGCTACGAGCAGTACTTC. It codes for CASSLDREGRDVRYEQYF.